A single sample gave rise to the 19 T cell receptor beta chains below, sequenced in a study of CD8 T cells in ankylosing spondylitis. TCRdb re-called the 5' RACE reads with MiXCR, one entry per CDR3 protein. Among about 250,000 distinct CDR3 sequences listed, roughly a third were seen once. The sequenced material came from blood, either unsorted or a sorted T cell fraction (not recorded which). Receptor source: a male donor with ankylosing spondylitis or in good health (not recorded which).

The chain is built from TRBV9 and TRBJ2-7; TRBD1 matches at 7 bases. The junction had 7 bases not matched to a gene; V was cut back by 3 bases and J by 7 bases. This CDR3 is built from 13 residues. Germline CDR1 reads SGDLS; CDR2 reads YYNGEE. The CDR3, as DNA: TGTGCCAGCAGCGCGACAGGGATTAGGGAGCAGTACTTC. Translating it yields CASSATGIREQYF.

The chain is built from TRBV28 and TRBJ2-7; a weak D match, TRBD1 (5 bases). The germline CDR1 and CDR2 sequences are MDHEN and SYDVKM. The CDR3 loop spans 14 amino acids. V was pared by 3 bases and J by 3 bases, with 12 bases between. The CDR3 here is CASSLTDRFYEQYF. CDR3 DNA: TGTGCCAGCAGTTTGACAGATAGATTCTACGAGCAGTACTTC.

This clonotype appeared a few times. The rearrangement links TRBV12-3 or TRBV12-4 to TRBJ2-3; 9 bases are shared with TRBD1. Germline trimming cut 2 bases from V and 6 bases from J; bases unmatched to any gene: 12. The CDR3 consists of 17 residues. CDR3 nucleotides: TGTGCCAGCAGTTTACCGGGACAGGGCCAGCCGGGGGATACGCAGTATTTT. Translated, it gives CASSLPGQGQPGDTQYF.

This CDR3 is CASSLWGGENTDTQYF. CDR3 bases: TGTGCCAGCAGTTTGTGGGGGGGGGAAAACACAGATACGCAGTATTTT. The genes are TRBV12-3 or TRBV12-4 and TRBJ2-3, with 7 bases identical to TRBD2. Germline trimming cut 3 bases from V and 2 bases from J; bases unmatched to any gene: 8. There are 16 residues in the CDR3.

This clonotype showed up just a few times. The chain carries TRBV15 and TRBJ2-3; TRBD1 or TRBD2 may be the D gene (6 bases each). The CDR3 spans 15 residues. V was clipped by 1 base and J by 3 bases, with 11 bases between them. The germline CDR1 and CDR2 sequences are LNHNV and YYDKDF (reference sequence). CDR3 DNA: TGTGCCACCAGCAGAGCAGGGGAGGCGACAGATACGCAGTATTTT. Its protein is CATSRAGEATDTQYF.

This clonotype was seen more than once but under ten times. This chain uses TRBV20-1 with TRBJ1-2; unclear D gene. The CDR3 extends over 13 amino acids. From germline, CDR1 is DFQATT and CDR2 SNEGSKA (reference sequence). V was cut by 5 bases and J by 8 bases, with 18 bases left in between. The CDR3 nucleotides are TGCAGTGCTGCCCCCGACGGGATTGAGGGCTACACCTTC. The encoded protein is CSAAPDGIEGYTF.

The genes are TRBV3-1 and TRBJ2-7, with TRBD1 as a possible D gene (5 bases). The CDR3 sequence is 15 residues long. Deletions cut 4 bases from V and 7 bases from J, with 20 bases between. Germline CDR1 and CDR2: LGHDT and YNNKEL (reference sequence). The CDR3 DNA reads as TGTGCCAGCAGCCCGGTGGACCAACCTAGGGGAGAGCAGTACTTC. Its translation is CASSPVDQPRGEQYF.

This clonotype occurred many times. The chain has TRBV20-1 and TRBJ2-7; D remains unclear. V lost 0 bases, J lost 3 bases, and 6 bases lay in between. Germline CDR1 DFQATT, CDR2 SNEGSKA (reference sequence). The CDR3 extends over 12 amino acids. The DNA for the CDR3 is TGCAGTGCTAGAGATCCGGGCTACGAGCAGTACTTC. Translated, it gives CSARDPGYEQYF.

This clonotype appeared a few times. V and J are TRBV5-1 and TRBJ2-1; no firm D call. Germline V lookup: CDR1 SGHRS, CDR2 YFSETQ. The CDR3 totals 12 residues. Trimming took 1 base from V and 8 from J, leaving 7 bases between them. The CDR3 region has the DNA TGCGCCAGCAGCTTGAATGGTGATGAGCAGTTCTTC. Protein sequence: CASSLNGDEQFF.

This clonotype was detected only a few times. This chain joins TRBV7-9 and TRBJ2-1; 9 bases line up with TRBD2. The CDR3 covers 16 residues. Germline loops: CDR1 SEHNR, CDR2 FQNEAQ (reference sequence). V trimming: 3 bases; J trimming: 9 bases; junction bases outside the gene matches: 12. The CDR3 nucleotides read TGTGCCAGCAGCTTTAAGCGGGGGGCGACGGGCGGTGAGCAGTTCTTC. Its translation is CASSFKRGATGGEQFF.

The chain couples TRBV6-2 or TRBV6-3 to TRBJ1-1, with D hard to call. The CDR3 is 13 amino acids. Germline-derived CDR1 and CDR2 are MNHEY and SVGEGT. V shed 4 bases and J shed 3 bases, with 9 bases lying between them. CDR3 region: CASSFGSDTEAFF. The DNA for the CDR3 is TGTGCCAGCAGTTTCGGATCGGACACTGAAGCTTTCTTT.

This chain uses TRBV4-2 with TRBJ2-1; possibly TRBD2 for D (5 bases). The V and J ends lost 3 bases and 3 bases respectively, with 6 bases between them. The CDR3 covers 13 residues. The germline gives CDR1 LGHNA, CDR2 YNFKEQ. The CDR3 bases are TGTGCCAGCAGCCACGGACTCTACAATGAGCAGTTCTTC. It codes for CASSHGLYNEQFF.

This clonotype was counted many times. CDR3 in DNA: TGCAGTGCTAGAGGACAGCAATACAATGAGCAGTTCTTC. It is translated as CSARGQQYNEQFF. The V and J genes are TRBV20-1 and TRBJ2-1; D might be TRBD1 (5 bases). V lost 1 base and J 4 bases, leaving 8 bases between the germline ends. From germline, CDR1 is DFQATT and CDR2 SNEGSKA (reference sequence). The CDR3 loop spans 13 amino acids.

The chain links TRBV7-9 to TRBJ1-1; a weak D match, TRBD1 (5 bases). This CDR3 has 16 residues. Germline V gene data show CDR1 as SEHNR and CDR2 as FQNEAQ (reference sequence). V lost 1 base, J lost 3 bases, and 15 bases lay in between. This CDR3 reads CASSLVEEGLDTEAFF. The CDR3 nucleotides are TGTGCCAGCAGCTTAGTTGAAGAGGGGCTGGACACTGAAGCTTTCTTT.

The chain is built from TRBV4-2 and TRBJ2-4; 8 nucleotides line up with TRBD2. The CDR3 length is 17 residues. V gave up 1 base and J gave up 1 base; unmatched junction bases: 6. Germline V gene lookup returns CDR1 LGHNA and CDR2 YNFKEQ. CDR3 sequence reads: CASSQGGASGAKNIQYF. As DNA, the CDR3 is TGTGCCAGCAGCCAAGGGGGGGCTAGCGGGGCCAAAAACATTCAGTACTTC.

The table lists this clonotype with many counts. V is TRBV20-1 and J is TRBJ1-5; D perhaps matches TRBD1 (6 bases). CDR1 and CDR2 (germline): DFQATT, SNEGSKA (reference sequence). The V and J ends lost 6 bases and 3 bases respectively, with 15 bases between them. The CDR3 runs to 14 residues. CDR3: CSAQSTGSNQPQHF. CDR3 DNA: TGCAGTGCACAGAGCACAGGGTCCAATCAGCCCCAGCATTTT.

This chain joins TRBV15 and TRBJ2-7; TRBD2 aligns across 7 bases. V gave up 0 bases and J gave up 3 bases; unmatched junction bases: 5. This CDR3 has 15 amino acids. The germline CDR1 and CDR2 sequences are LNHNV and YYDKDF (reference sequence). This CDR3 is CATSRDVGEGYEQYF. The CDR3 DNA is TGTGCCACCAGCAGAGATGTAGGGGAGGGCTACGAGCAGTACTTC. Full variable domain (rest looked up from reference TRBV15 and TRBJ2-7): DAMVIQNPRYQVTQFGKPVTLSCSQTLNHNVMYWYQQKSSQAPKLLFHYYDKDFNNEADTPDNFQSRRPNTSFCFLDIRSPGLGDTAMYLCATSRDVGEGYEQYFGPGTRLTVT.

The V and J genes are TRBV20-1 and TRBJ2-3, with 7 bases matching TRBD1. Germline V CDR1 and CDR2: DFQATT, SNEGSKA (reference sequence). Trimming took 6 bases from V and 2 from J; bases not matched to a gene: 17. The CDR3 consists of 17 residues. DNA of the CDR3: TGCAGTGCAGTACAGGGGCCACGGGGCCCGAACACAGATACGCAGTATTTT. Translating gives CSAVQGPRGPNTDTQYF.

This chain joins TRBV3-1 and TRBJ2-7; D ambiguous. CDR1 is LGHDT and CDR2 is YNNKEL in the germline V gene (reference sequence). Trimming took off 1 base at V and 2 bases at J, with 12 bases between the two ends. The CDR3 has 15 amino acids. In nucleotides, the CDR3 is TGTGCCAGCAGCCAAGTAGGGCAGACTCCCTACGAGCAGTACTTC. Amino acids: CASSQVGQTPYEQYF.